This T cell receptor beta chain was observed in a study of CD8 T cells in ankylosing spondylitis. General study results and limits: Ankylosing spondylitis blood appeared to carry a characteristic TCR beta motif of eight or nine highly homologous variants. Significantly higher representation of disease-linked clones was reported for matched ankylosing spondylitis synovial fluid. Existing reports had already noted some motif variants in reactive arthritis synovial fluid and blood. Disease-linked clones had a CD8+ phenotype and relatively low frequency in peripheral blood.

Each CDR3 protein is one row after TCRdb ran MiXCR on the 5' RACE reads. The sample has roughly 470,000 distinct CDR3 sequences; about 24% are singletons. Per the germline V gene, CDR1 is KGHDR and CDR2 is SFDVKD. The V gene end was trimmed by 7 bases and the J gene end by 6 bases; junction bases not matched to a gene: 7. This CDR3 is built from 14 residues. A note on this clonotype: The target antigen is unknown.

The clonotype was recovered from a male donor with ankylosing spondylitis. Sequencing was carried out using blood, either unsorted or a sorted T cell fraction (not recorded which). The V and J genes are TRBV24-1 and TRBJ2-1; TRBD2 agrees at 8 bases. CDR3 sequence: CATSGTLAGNEQFF. The CDR3 DNA reads as TGTGCCACCAGCGGGACCCTAGCGGGCAATGAGCAGTTCTTC.